This T cell receptor (beta chain) was sequenced for a study of T cells after yellow fever vaccination. Study information: Any fraction with a low cell number was prepared using SMART-Seq v4 Ultra Low Input.

Germline lookup yields CDR1 DFQATT and CDR2 SNEGSKA (reference sequence). V was pared by 3 bases and J by 6 bases, with 8 bases between. The CDR3 covers 12 residues. TCRdb called the 5' RACE reads again in MiXCR, with one record for every CDR3 protein. This sample has 200,000 to 300,000 distinct CDR3 sequences, with 6.9% found just once. Whole-study findings and limits: Abundant bulk-population clonotypes could contaminate the FACS-sorted repertoires. Detected again after the booster were most primary-vaccination clones, at almost 97% CD4 and roughly 88% CD8.

With regard to this clonotype: Its antigen is undetermined.

The source material was CD4+ T cells sorted from PBMCs, sampled 15 days after the yellow fever booster vaccination. J is TRBJ1-4 and V is TRBV20-1; unclear D gene. This TCR came from a man under 40 who received the YFV17D yellow fever vaccine. The CDR3 loop reads CSASSRHEKLFF. CDR3 coding DNA: TGCAGTGCTAGCTCGAGACATGAAAAACTGTTTTTT.